The present T cell receptor beta chain was sequenced within a study of T cell responses to AZD1222 COVID-19 vaccine. Notes on the study in general: Unmutated variant regions are reportedly the target of nearly half of TCRs that are spike-specific.

Libraries were prepared by immunoSEQ multiplex PCR; TCRdb keeps only in-frame clonotypes and omits some of them. This table holds around 100,000 clones, approximately 92% found once. With respect to this clone: Its antigen is undetermined.

With 4 bases removed from V and 4 bases from J, the gap between germline ends came to 22 bases. Germline loops: CDR1 SNHLY, CDR2 FYNNEI. The CDR3 runs to 17 residues. The sequencing used peripheral blood, collected on day 0 of AZD1222 vaccination. The clonotype was recovered from an adult in good health. The chain recombines TRBV2 with TRBJ1-1; D ambiguous. In DNA, the CDR3 is TGTGCCAGCAGTGGACGGGCAGGAGACGCCCTCGTCACTGAAGCTTTCTTT. This sequence encodes CASSGRAGDALVTEAFF.